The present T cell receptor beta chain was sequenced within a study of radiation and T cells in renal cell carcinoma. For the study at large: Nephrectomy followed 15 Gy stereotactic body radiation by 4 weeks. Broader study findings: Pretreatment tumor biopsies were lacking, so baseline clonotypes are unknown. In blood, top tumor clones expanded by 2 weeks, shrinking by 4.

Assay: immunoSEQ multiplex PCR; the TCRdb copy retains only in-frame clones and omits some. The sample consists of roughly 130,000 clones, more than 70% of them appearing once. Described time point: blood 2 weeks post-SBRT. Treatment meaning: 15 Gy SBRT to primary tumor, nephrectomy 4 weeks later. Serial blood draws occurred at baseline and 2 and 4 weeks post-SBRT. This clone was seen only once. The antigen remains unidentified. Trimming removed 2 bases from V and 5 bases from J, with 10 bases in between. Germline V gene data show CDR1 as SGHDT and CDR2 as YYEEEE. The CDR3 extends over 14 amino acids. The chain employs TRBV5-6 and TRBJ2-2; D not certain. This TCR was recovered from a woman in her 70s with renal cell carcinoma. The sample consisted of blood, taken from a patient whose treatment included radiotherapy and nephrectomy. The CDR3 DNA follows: TGTGCCAGCAGCTTTGGCCTCGATACCGGGGAGCTGTTTTTT. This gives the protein CASSFGLDTGELFF.